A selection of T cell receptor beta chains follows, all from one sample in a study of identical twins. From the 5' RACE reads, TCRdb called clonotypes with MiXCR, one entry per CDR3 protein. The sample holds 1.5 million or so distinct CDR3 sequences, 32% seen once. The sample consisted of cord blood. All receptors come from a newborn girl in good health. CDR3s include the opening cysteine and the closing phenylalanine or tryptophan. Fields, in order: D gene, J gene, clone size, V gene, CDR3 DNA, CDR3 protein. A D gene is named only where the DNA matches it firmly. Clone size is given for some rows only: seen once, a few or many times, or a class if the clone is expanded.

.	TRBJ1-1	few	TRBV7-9	TGTGCCAGCAGCTTACAGGCCGCCCTACCGAACACTGAAGCTTTCTTT	CASSLQAALPNTEAFF
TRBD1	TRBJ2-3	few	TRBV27	TGTGCCAGCAGTTTAGTGGGGACAGGGGAAGATACGCAGTATTTT	CASSLVGTGEDTQYF
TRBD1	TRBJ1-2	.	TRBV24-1	TGTGCCACCAGTGATACCGGACAGGGCGTGGTTGGCTACACCTTC	CATSDTGQGVVGYTF
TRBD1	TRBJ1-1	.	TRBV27	TGTGCCAGCAGTTCAAGTAGGACAGGCCCTTTAGGAGCTTTCTTT	CASSSSRTGPLGAFF
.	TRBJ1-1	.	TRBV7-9	TGTGCCACAAACCCCCTGGCTCCCGACACTGAAGCTTTCTTT	CATNPLAPDTEAFF
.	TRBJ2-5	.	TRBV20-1	TGCAGTGCTAGACGGGCAGAGACCCAGTACTTC	CSARRAETQYF
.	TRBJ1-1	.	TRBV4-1	TGCGCCAGCAGCCAGCGGTGGGGAGGAACCACTGAAGCTTTCTTT	CASSQRWGGTTEAFF
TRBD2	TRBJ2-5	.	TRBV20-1	TGCAGTGCTAAGGCGGGAGGGCCCTACGGGCAGTACTTC	CSAKAGGPYGQYF
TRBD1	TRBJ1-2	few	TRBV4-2	TGTGCCAGCAGCCCCATACAGGGGGCGGATTATGGCTACACCTTC	CASSPIQGADYGYTF
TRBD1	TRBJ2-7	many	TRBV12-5	TGTGCTAGTGGTTTGGACAGGGGTTACGAGCAGTACTTC	CASGLDRGYEQYF
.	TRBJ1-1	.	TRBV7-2	TGTGCCAGCAGCCCCTACTGGGCAAGTATGAACACTGAAGCTTTCTTT	CASSPYWASMNTEAFF